This TCR beta chain was retrieved from a study of OX40 agonist ivuxolimab in advanced cancers. Study-wide points: Researchers did not establish what antigens the expanded peripheral T cells target.

Systemic immunosuppression or a history of autoimmune disease excluded patients. V was cut by 7 bases and J by 8 bases, with 13 bases left in between. Germline V gene lookup returns CDR1 SNHLY and CDR2 FYNNEI. The CDR3 has 12 amino acids. TCRdb's copy holds only in-frame clones and misses some; the assay was immunoSEQ multiplex PCR. Of just over 20,000 clones listed, 76% are singletons. Points on this clone: Its antigen is not identified.

This receptor was obtained from an adult with an advanced solid tumor such as melanoma, head and neck, liver or kidney cancer. The chain combines TRBV2 with TRBJ2-3; a possible D gene is TRBD2 (7 bases). The input for sequencing was CD4+ or CD8+ T cells sorted from blood, taken in a trial of the OX40 agonist ivuxolimab. The CDR3 DNA sequence: TGTGCCAGCAATAAGGGGGAGGGTACGCAGTATTTT. This codes for CASNKGEGTQYF.